This TCR beta chain comes out of a study of CD8+CD57+ T cells in acquired aplastic anemia. Study background: Recorded DNA amounts for sorted CD4+ and CD8+ cells had an average of approximately 3 ug. Study-wide results and limits: Patients shared approximately 30 CD8+ CDR3 sequences with controls.

Germline CDR1 LNHNV, CDR2 YYDKDF (reference sequence). Deletions cut 0 bases from V and 8 bases from J, with 8 bases between. The CDR3 is 13 residues long. Selection for sequencing was limited to patients who had shown CD8+CD57+ cell expansion by flow cytometry. The enrolled patients all had severe acquired aplastic anemia. This clonotype was seen at least ten times. Its antigen is unidentified. Genomic DNA served as template for TCR beta VDJ and CDR3 profiling. TCRdb used MiXCR to reprocess the reads, holding one entry per CDR3 protein. The table has approximately 190,000 distinct CDR3 sequences, approximately 48% seen once.

Sample: sorted CD4+, CD8+, or CD8+CD57+ T cells (not recorded which) from PBMCs. V and J are TRBV15 and TRBJ2-1; D is uncertain. The origin of this receptor is a human donor with aplastic anemia. The CDR3 loop is CATSRDTDDEQFF. The CDR3 region has the DNA TGTGCCACCAGCAGAGATACGGATGATGAGCAGTTCTTC.